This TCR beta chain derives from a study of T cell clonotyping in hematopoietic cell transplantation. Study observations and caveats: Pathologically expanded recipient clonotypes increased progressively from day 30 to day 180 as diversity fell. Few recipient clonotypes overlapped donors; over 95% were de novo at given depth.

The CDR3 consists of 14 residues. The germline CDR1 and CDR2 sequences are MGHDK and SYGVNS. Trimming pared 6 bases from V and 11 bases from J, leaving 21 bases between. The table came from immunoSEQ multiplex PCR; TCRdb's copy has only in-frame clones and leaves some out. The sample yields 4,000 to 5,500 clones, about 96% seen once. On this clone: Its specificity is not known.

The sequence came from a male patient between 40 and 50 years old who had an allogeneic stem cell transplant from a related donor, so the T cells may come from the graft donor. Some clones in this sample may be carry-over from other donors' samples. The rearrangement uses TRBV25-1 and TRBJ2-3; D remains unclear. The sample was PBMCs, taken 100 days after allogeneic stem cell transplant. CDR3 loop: CASSPLDGAIGQYF. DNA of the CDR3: TGTGCCAGCAGCCCCCTTGACGGAGCTATCGGGCAGTATTTT.